This T cell receptor (beta chain) was found in a study of T cells after yellow fever vaccination. Study findings and constraints: Booster sampling recovered most clones from primary vaccination (approximately 97% CD4, approximately 88% CD8). It was the secondary response that reached its peak faster, day 5 versus 15, but it was weaker.

The CDR3 contains 12 residues. V was pared by 3 bases and J by 6 bases, with 10 bases between. In germline, CDR1 is DFQATT, CDR2 SNEGSKA (reference sequence). This clonotype was detected many times. For TCR, cDNA came from 5'RACE template switching, which added a universal primer site and UMIs. TCRdb used MiXCR to reprocess the 5' RACE reads, holding one entry per CDR3 protein. The sample lists around 49,000 distinct CDR3 sequences, about 6.8% seen once, with around 16% in the top ten. The rearrangement uses TRBV20-1 and TRBJ2-3; TRBD1 might be the D (6 bases). Sample: CD8+ T cells not binding an NS4B(214-222) dextramer, sorted from PBMCs, taken 45 days after the yellow fever booster vaccination. This clonotype was obtained from a man younger than 45 who received the YFV17D yellow fever vaccine. The CDR3 DNA sequence: TGCAGTGCTAGCCCGCAGGGGGATACGCAGTATTTT. Its protein product is CSASPQGDTQYF.